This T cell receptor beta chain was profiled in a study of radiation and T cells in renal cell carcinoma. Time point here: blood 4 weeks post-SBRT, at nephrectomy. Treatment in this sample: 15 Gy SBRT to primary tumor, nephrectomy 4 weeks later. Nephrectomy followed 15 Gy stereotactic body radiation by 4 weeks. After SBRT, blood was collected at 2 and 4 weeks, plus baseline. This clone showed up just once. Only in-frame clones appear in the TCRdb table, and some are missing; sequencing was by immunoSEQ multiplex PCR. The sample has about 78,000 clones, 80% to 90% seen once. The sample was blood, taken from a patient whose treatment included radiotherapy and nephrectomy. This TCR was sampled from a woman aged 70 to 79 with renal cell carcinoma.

The CDR3 sequence is CASTLAVGETQYF. In DNA, the CDR3 is TGTGCCAGCACCCTAGCGGTAGGGGAGACCCAGTACTTC. The chain is built from TRBV2 and TRBJ2-5; 7 positions match TRBD2. The CDR3 runs to 13 residues. Germline lookup yields CDR1 SNHLY and CDR2 FYNNEI. The J segment lost 5 bases and the V segment lost 7 bases, leaving 7 bases of the junction unmatched.